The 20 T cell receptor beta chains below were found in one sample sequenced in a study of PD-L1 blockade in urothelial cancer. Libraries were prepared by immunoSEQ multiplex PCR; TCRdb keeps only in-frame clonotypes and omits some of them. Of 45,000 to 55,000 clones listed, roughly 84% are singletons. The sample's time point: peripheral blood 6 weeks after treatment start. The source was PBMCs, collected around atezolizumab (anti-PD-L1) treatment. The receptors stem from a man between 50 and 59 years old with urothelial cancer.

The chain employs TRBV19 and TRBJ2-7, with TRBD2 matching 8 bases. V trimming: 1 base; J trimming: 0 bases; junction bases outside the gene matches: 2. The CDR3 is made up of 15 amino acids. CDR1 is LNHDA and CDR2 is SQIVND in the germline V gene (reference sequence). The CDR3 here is CASSIVAGPSYEQYF. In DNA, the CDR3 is TGTGCCAGTAGTATAGTAGCGGGGCCCTCCTACGAGCAGTACTTC.

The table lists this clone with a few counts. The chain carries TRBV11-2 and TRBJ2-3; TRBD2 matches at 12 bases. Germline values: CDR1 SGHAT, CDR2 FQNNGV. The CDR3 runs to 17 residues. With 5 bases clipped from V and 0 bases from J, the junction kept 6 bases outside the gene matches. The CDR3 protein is CASSLTSGGFSTDTQYF. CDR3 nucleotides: TGTGCCAGCAGCCTGACTAGCGGGGGATTCAGCACAGATACGCAGTATTTT.

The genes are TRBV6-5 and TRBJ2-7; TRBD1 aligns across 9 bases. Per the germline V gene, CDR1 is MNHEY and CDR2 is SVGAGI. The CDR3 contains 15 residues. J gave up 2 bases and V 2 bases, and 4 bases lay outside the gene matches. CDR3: CASSYRRDRAYEQYF. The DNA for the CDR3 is TGTGCCAGCAGTTACCGCCGGGACAGGGCCTACGAGCAGTACTTC.

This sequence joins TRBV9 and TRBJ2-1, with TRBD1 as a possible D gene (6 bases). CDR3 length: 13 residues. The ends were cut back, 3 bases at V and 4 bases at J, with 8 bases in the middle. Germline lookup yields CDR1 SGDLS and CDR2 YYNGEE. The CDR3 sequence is CASSGGQYNEQFF. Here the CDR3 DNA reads TGTGCCAGCAGCGGAGGACAGTACAATGAGCAGTTCTTC.

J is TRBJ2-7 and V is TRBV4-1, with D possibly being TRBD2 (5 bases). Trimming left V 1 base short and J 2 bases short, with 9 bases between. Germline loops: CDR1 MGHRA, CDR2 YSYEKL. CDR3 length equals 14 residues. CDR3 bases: TGCGCCAGCAGCCAAGGCAGACTACCCTACGAGCAGTACTTC. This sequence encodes CASSQGRLPYEQYF.

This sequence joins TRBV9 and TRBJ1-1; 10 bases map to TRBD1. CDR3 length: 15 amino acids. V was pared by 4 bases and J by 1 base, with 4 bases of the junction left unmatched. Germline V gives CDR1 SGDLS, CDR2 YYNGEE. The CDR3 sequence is CASSSTGGANTEAFF. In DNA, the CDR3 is TGTGCCAGCAGCTCGACAGGGGGCGCGAACACTGAAGCTTTCTTT.

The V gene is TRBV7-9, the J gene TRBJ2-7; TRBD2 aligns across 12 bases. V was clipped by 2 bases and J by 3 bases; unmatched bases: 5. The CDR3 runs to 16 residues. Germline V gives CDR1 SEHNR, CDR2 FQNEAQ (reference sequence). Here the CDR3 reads CASSLTLAGGVYEQYF. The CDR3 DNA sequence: TGTGCCAGCAGCTTAACCCTAGCGGGAGGGGTCTACGAGCAGTACTTC.

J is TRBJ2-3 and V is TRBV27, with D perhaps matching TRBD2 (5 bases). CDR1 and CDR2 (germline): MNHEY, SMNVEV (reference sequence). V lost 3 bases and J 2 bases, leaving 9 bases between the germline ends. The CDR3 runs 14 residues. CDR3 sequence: CASSFSGYTDTQYF. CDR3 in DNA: TGTGCCAGCAGTTTCTCGGGGTACACAGATACGCAGTATTTT.

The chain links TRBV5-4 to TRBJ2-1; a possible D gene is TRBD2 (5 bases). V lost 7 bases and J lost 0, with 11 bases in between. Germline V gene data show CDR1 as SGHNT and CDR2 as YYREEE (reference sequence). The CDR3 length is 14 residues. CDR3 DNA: TGTGCCAGCGGGGAAAGCGGCTCCTACAATGAGCAGTTCTTC. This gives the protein CASGESGSYNEQFF.

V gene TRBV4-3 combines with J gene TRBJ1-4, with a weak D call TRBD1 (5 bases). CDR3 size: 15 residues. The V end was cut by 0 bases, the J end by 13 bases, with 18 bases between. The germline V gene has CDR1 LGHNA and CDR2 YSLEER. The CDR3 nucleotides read TGCGCCAGCAGCCAAGATAGGGCAGGGATAGACGGACTGTTTTTT. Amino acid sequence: CASSQDRAGIDGLFF.

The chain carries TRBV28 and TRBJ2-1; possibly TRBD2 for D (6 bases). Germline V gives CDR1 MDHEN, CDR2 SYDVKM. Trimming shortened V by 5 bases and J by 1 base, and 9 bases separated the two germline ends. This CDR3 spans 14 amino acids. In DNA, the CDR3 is TGTGCCAGCAGTATGGGACTGTCCTACAATGAGCAGTTCTTC. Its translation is CASSMGLSYNEQFF.

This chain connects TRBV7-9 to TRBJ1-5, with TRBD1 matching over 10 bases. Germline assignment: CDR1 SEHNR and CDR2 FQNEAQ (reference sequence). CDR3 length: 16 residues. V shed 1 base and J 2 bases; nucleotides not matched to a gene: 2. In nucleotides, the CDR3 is TGTGCCAGCAGCTTAGGACAGGGGGCCCGCAATCAGCCCCAGCATTTT. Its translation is CASSLGQGARNQPQHF.

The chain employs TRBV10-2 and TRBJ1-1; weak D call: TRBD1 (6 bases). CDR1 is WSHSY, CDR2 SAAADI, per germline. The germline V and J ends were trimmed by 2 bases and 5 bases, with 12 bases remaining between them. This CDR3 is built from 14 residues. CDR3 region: CASSELTQGTEAFF. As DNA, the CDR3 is TGCGCCAGCAGTGAGCTTACACAGGGAACTGAAGCTTTCTTT.

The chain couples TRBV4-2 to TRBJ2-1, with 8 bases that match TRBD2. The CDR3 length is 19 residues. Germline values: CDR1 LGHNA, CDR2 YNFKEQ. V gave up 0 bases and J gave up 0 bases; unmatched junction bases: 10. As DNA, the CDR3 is TGTGCCAGCAGCCAAGATCTGGATAGCGGGGTTAGCTCCTACAATGAGCAGTTCTTC. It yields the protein CASSQDLDSGVSSYNEQFF.

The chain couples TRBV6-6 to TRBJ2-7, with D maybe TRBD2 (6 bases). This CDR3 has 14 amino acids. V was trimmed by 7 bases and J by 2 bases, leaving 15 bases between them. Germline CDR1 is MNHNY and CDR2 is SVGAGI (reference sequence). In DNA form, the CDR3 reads TGTGCCAGCATCCGGGGGATAATTCCCTACGAGCAGTACTTC. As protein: CASIRGIIPYEQYF.

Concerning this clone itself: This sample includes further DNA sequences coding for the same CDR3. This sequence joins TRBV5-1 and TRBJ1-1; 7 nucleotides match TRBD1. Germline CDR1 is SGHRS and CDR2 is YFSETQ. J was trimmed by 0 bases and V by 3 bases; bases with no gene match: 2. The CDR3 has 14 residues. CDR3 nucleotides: TGCGCCAGCAGCTGGGGACAGATGAACACTGAAGCTTTCTTT. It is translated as CASSWGQMNTEAFF.

The CDR3 loop is CASSVGGGQPQHF. CDR3 nucleotides: TGTGCCAGCAGCGTAGGAGGGGGACAGCCCCAGCATTTT. The V call is TRBV9, the J call TRBJ1-5; the D gene is possibly TRBD1 (6 bases). This CDR3 has 13 residues. V was clipped by 0 bases and J by 7 bases, with 8 bases between them. Germline V gene data show CDR1 as SGDLS and CDR2 as YYNGEE.

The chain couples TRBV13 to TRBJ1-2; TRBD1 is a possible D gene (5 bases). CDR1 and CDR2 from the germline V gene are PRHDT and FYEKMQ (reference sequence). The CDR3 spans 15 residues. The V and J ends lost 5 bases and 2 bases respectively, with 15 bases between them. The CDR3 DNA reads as TGTGCCAGCAGCCAATATGACAGCCGGAACTATGGCTACACCTTC. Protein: CASSQYDSRNYGYTF.

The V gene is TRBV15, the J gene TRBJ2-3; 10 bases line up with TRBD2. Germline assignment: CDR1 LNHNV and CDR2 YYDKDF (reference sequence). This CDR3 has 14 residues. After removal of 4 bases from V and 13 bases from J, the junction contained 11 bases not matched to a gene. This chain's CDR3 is CATSNRLSGRDEYF. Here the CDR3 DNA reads TGTGCCACCAGCAACCGATTGAGCGGGAGGGACGAGTATTTT.

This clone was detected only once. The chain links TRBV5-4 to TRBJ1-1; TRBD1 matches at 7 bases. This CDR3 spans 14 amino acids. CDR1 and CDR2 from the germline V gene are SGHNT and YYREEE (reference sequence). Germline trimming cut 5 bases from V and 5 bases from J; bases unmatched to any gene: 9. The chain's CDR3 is CASSFSRGWTEAFF. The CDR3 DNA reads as TGTGCCAGCAGTTTTTCCAGGGGGTGGACTGAAGCTTTCTTT.